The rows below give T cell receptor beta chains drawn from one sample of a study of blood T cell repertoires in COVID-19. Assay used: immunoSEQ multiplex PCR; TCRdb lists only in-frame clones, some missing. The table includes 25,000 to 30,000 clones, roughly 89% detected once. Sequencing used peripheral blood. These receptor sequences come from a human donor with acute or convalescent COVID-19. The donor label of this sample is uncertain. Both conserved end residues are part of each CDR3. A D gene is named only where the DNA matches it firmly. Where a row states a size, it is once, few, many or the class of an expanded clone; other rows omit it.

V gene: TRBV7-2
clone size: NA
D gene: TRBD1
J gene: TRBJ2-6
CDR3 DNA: TGTGCCAGCAGCCCACAGGGGGCTTTGAGCTCTGGGGCCAACGTCCTGACTTTC
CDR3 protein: CASSPQGALSSGANVLTF

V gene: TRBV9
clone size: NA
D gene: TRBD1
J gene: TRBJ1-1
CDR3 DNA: TGTGCCAGCAGCGCGTCCCGGGACAGGGCGAACACTGAAGCTTTCTTT
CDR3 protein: CASSASRDRANTEAFF

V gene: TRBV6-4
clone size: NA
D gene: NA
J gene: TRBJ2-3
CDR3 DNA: TGTGCCACCAGCCTGATGAGTAGCGGCACAGATACGCAGTATTTT
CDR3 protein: CATSLMSSGTDTQYF

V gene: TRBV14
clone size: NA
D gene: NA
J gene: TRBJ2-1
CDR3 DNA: TGTGCCAGCAGCCAAGTTCGACAGTTTCCCTACAATGAGCAGTTCTTC
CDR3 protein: CASSQVRQFPYNEQFF

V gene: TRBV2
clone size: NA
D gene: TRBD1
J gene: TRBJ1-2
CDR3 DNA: TGTGCCAGCAGAGAGATGGTCACAGGGGGATATGGCTACACCTTC
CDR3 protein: CASREMVTGGYGYTF

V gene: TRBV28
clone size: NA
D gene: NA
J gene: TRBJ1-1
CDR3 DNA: TGTGCCAGCAGTCCACAGAGGGGAGGCACTGAAGCTTTCTTT
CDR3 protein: CASSPQRGGTEAFF

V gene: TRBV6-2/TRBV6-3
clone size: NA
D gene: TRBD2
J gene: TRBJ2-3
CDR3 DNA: TGTGCCAGCAGTTACTTGGGTAGCGGGGCTAAGATCGATACGCAGTATTTT
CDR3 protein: CASSYLGSGAKIDTQYF

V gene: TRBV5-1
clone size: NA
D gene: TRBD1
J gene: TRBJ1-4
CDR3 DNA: TGCGCCAGCAGCACCGGGACAGCTAATGAAAAACTGTTTTTT
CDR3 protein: CASSTGTANEKLFF

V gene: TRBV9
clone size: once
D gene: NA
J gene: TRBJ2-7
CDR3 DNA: TGTGCCAGCAGCGTATCAGGTGTAGGCTACGAGCAGTACTTC
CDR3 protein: CASSVSGVGYEQYF

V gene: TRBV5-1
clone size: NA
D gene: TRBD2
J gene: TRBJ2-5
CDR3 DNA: TGCGCCAGCACAAGAAGCGGGAGGGAAGAAGAGACCCAGTACTTC
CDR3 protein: CASTRSGREEETQYF

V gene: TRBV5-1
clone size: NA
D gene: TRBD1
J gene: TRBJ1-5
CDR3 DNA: TGCGCCAGCAGCTTGGCAGGGGGCCTGCATCAGCCCCAGCATTTT
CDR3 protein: CASSLAGGLHQPQHF

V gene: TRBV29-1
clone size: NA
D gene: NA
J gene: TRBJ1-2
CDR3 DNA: TGCAGCGTCGCGGGGGGCTTAGGCTATGGCTACACCTTC
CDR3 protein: CSVAGGLGYGYTF

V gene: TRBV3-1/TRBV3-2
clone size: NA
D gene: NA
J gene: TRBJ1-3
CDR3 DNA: TGTGCCAGCAGCCAAGATGCGGGCTCTGGAAACACCATATATTTT
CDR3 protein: CASSQDAGSGNTIYF

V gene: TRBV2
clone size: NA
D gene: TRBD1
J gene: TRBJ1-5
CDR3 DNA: TGTGCCAGCAGTGTAGAGGGGGCCGGCAATCAGCCCCAGCATTTT
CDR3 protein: CASSVEGAGNQPQHF

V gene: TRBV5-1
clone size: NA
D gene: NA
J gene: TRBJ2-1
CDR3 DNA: TGCGCCAGCAGCCCGCCCTGGGGAGCGGCCAATGAGCAGTTCTTC
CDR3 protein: CASSPPWGAANEQFF

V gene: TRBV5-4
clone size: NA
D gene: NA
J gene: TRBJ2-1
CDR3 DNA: TGTGCCAGCAGCCCGGGCTATAGGGGTTACAATGAGCAGTTCTTC
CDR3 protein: CASSPGYRGYNEQFF

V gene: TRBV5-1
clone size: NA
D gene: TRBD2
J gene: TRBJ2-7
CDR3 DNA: TGCGCCAGCAGCTTAGGGACTAGCGGGATGAGTGGGCAGTACTTC
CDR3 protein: CASSLGTSGMSGQYF

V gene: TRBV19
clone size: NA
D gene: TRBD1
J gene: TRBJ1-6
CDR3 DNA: TGTGCCAGTAGTACCGGACAGGGTAGTAACTCACCCCTCCACTTT
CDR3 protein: CASSTGQGSNSPLHF

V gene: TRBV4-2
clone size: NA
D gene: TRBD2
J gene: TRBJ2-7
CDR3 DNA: TGTGCCAGCAGCAACACCGGGACTAGTCCCGAGCAGTACTTC
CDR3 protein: CASSNTGTSPEQYF

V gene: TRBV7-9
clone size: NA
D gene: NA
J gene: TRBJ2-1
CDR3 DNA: TGTGCCAGCGCGGGACCCGAGTCTAGTGAGCAGTTCTTC
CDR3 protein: CASAGPESSEQFF

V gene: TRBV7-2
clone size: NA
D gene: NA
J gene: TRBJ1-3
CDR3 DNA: TGTGCCAGCAGCCCTGACAGAAGCTCTGGAAACACCATATATTTT
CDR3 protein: CASSPDRSSGNTIYF

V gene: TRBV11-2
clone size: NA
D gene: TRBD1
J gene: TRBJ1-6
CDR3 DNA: TGTGCCAGCAGCTCGCGACGGGGACAGGGAGGTTCACCCCTCCACTTT
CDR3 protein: CASSSRRGQGGSPLHF

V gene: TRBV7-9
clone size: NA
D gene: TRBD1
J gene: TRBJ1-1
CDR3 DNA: TGTGCCAGCAGCCGCGCAGGGGGCGCGAGTATTGAAGCTTTCTTT
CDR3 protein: CASSRAGGASIEAFF

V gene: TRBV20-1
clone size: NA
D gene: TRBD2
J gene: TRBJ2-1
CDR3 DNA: TGCAGTGCCACTAGCGGAAATGAGCAGTTCTTC
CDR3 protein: CSATSGNEQFF

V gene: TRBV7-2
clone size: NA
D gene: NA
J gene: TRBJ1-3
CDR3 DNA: TGTGCCAGCAGTCCCGACAGATCTGGAAACACCATATATTTT
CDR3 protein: CASSPDRSGNTIYF

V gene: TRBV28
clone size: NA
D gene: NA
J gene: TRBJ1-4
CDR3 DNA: TGTGCCAGCAGTTTATCCCCACAGACCGCAACTAATGAAAAACTGTTTTTT
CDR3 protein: CASSLSPQTATNEKLFF

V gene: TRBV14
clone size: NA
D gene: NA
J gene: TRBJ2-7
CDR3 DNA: TGTGCCAGCAGCCTACAGGGGAGGTATCGCGAGCAGTACTTC
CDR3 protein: CASSLQGRYREQYF

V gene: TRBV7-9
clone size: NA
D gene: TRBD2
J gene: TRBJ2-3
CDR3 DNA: TGTGCCAGCAGCCCGCTACAGGTGATGCGGGGGGATACGCAGTATTTT
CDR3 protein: CASSPLQVMRGDTQYF

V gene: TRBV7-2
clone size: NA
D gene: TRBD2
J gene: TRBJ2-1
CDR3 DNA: TGTGCCAGCAGCTGGAGTGGGGGGGGAATCTACAATGAGCAGTTCTTC
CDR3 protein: CASSWSGGGIYNEQFF

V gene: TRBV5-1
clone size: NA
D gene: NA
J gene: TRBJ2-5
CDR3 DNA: TGCGCCAGCAGCCTCAAGAGCGGCCAAGAGACCCAGTACTTC
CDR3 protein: CASSLKSGQETQYF

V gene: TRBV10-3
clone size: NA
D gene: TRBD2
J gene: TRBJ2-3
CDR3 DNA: TGTGCCATCAGAGATGGACTAGCTCGAACAGATACGCAGTATTTT
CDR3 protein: CAIRDGLARTDTQYF

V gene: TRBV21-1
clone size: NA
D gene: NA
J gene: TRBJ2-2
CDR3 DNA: TGCAGAAGGACTAGGTGGGTTAGCGAGGAGCTGTTTTTT
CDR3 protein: CRRTRWVSEELFF

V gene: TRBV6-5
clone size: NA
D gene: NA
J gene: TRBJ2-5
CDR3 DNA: TGTGCCACTGGGGCAGTCCAAGAGACCCAGTACTTC
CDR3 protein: CATGAVQETQYF

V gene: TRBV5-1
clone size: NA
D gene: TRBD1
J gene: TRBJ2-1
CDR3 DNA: TGCGCCAGCAGCTTGGCCGGTGGGCAGGGGGCATCGGATGAGCAGTTCTTC
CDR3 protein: CASSLAGGQGASDEQFF

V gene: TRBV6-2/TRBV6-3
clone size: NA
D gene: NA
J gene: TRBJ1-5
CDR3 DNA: TGTGCCAGCAGTGTTGGTCCTCAGGGGCCCCAGCATTTT
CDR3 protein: CASSVGPQGPQHF

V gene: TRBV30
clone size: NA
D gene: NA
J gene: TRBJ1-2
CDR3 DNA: TGTGCCTGGAGTGCACCCTGGGGCAACTATGGCTACACCTTC
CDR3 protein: CAWSAPWGNYGYTF

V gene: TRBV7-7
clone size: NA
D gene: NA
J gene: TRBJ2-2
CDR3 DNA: TGTGCTAGCAGCTTAGGACTTCCGAGCCCCGGGGAGCTGTTTTTT
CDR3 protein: CASSLGLPSPGELFF

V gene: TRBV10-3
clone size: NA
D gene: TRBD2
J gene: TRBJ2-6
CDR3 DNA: TGTGCCATCAGTGGACTAGCGGGGGCCTACTCTGGGGCCAACGTCCTGACTTTC
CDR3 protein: CAISGLAGAYSGANVLTF

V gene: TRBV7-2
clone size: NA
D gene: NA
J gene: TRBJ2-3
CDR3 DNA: TGTGCCAGCAGCTGGGGCGGTTTTTCAGATACGCAGTATTTT
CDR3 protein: CASSWGGFSDTQYF

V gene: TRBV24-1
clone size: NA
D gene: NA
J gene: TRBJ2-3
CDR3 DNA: TGTGCCACCAGTGATAGGGACAAAAGGGATACGCAGTATTTT
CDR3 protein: CATSDRDKRDTQYF

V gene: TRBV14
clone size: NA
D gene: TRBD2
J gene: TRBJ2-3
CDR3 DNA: TGTGCCAGCAGTTCACTAGCGGACGGGGATACGCAGTATTTT
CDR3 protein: CASSSLADGDTQYF

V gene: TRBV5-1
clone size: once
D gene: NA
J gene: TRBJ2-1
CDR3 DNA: TGCGCCAGCGGCACGGGAAGCGGAGCTGCCCGTGAGCAGTTCTTC
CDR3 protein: CASGTGSGAAREQFF

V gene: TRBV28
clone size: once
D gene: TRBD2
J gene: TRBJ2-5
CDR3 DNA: TGTGCCAGCAGTGTGACTAGCGGGGGACAAGAGACCCAGTACTTC
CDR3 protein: CASSVTSGGQETQYF

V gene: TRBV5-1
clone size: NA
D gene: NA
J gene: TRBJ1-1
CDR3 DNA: TGCGCCAGCAGCTTGAGGTGGGTAGGGAGTCTGGACACTGAAGCTTTCTTT
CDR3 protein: CASSLRWVGSLDTEAFF

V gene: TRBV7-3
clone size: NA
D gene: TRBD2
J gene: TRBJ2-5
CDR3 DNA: TGTGCCAGCAGCCAAGGACTAGCGGGACTTTGGGAAGAGACCCAGTACTTC
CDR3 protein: CASSQGLAGLWEETQYF

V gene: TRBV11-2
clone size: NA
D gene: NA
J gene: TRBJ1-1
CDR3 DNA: TGTGCCAGCAGCTTATACAGGGCGGGTGAAGCTTTCTTT
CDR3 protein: CASSLYRAGEAFF

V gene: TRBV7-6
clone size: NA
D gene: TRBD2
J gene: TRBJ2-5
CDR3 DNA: TGTGCCAGCAGCCCCAGAGGTTCTAGCGGGAGTGAGACCCAGTACTTC
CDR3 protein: CASSPRGSSGSETQYF

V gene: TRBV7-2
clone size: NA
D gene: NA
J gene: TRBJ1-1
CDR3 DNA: TGTGCCAGCAGCTTCGGTGTTCCTGAAGCTTTCTTT
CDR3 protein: CASSFGVPEAFF

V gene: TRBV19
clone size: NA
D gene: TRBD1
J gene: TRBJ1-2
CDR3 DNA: TGTGCCAGTACCCGGGGACAGGGTCCTCCTAACTATGGCTACACCTTC
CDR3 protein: CASTRGQGPPNYGYTF

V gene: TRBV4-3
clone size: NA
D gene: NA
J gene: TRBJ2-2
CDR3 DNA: TGCGCCAGCAGCCAAACCAGCGGGACCGGGGAGCTGTTTTTT
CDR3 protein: CASSQTSGTGELFF

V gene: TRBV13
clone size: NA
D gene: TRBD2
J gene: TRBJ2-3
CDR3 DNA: TGTGCCAGCAGCCAGCAGCCACCCACTAGCGGGGGAAGCACAGATACGCAGTATTTT
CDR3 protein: CASSQQPPTSGGSTDTQYF

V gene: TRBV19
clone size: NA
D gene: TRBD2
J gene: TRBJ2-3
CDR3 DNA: TGTGCCAGTAGTAGGGGGACTAGCGGGAGTAGTGGGACAGATACGCAGTATTTT
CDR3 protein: CASSRGTSGSSGTDTQYF

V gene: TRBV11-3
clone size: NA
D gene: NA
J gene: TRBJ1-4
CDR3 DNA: TGTGCCAGCAGCTTAAGCCATCAGGGCGAAAAACTGTTTTTT
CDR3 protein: CASSLSHQGEKLFF

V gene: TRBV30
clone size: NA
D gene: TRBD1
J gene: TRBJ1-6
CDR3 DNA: TGTGCCTGGAGTGTGGAACAGGGGCGGAATTCACCCCTCCACTTT
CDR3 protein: CAWSVEQGRNSPLHF

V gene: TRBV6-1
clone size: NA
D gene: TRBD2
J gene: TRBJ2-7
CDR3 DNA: TGTGCCAGCAGTGGGGCGGGTAGCGGGAGCCTCCGGGGGGGTTACGAGCAGTACTTC
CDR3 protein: CASSGAGSGSLRGGYEQYF

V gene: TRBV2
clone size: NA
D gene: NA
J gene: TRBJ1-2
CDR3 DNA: TGTGCCAGCAGTGAATTTGCGGCCGGTGGCTACACCTTC
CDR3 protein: CASSEFAAGGYTF

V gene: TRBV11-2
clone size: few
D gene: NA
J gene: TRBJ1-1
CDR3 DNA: TGTGCCAGCAGCGTAGCGCCCACAGGGCTTAGGGCTTTCTTT
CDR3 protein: CASSVAPTGLRAFF

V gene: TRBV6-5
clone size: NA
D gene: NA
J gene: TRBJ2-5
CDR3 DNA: TGTGCCAGCAGTTCCCGACTAGGAGAGACCCAGTACTTC
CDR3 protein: CASSSRLGETQYF

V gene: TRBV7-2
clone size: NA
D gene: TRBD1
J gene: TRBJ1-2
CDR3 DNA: TGTGCCAGCAGCCCACAGGGGCGGAACTATGGCTACACCTTC
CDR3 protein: CASSPQGRNYGYTF